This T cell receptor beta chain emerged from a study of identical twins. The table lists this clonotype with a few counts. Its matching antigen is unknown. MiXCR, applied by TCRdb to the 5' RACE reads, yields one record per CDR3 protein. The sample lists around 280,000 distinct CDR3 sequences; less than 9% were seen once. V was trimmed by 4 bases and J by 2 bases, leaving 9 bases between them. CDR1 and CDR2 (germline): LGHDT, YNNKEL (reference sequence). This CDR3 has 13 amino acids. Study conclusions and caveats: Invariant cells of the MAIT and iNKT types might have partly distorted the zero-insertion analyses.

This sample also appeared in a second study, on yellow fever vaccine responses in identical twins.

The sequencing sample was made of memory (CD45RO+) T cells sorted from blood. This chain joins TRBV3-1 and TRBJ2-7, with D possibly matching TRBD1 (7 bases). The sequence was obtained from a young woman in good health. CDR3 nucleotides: TGTGCCAGCAGCCGCAGGGGGGCCTACGAGCAGTACTTC. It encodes CASSRRGAYEQYF.